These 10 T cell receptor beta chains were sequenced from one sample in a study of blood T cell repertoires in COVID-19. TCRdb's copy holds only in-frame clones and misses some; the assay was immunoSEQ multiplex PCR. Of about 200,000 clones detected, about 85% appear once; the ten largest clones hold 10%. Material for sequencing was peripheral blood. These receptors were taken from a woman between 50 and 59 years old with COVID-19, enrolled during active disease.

The CDR3 DNA reads as TGCGCCAGCAGCTTGAGACAGGGAGGAGAGACCCAGTACTTC. Translation: CASSLRQGGETQYF. The V and J genes are TRBV5-1 and TRBJ2-5; D is possibly TRBD1 (7 bases). V dropped 1 base and J dropped 4 bases, with 11 bases sitting between them. Germline values: CDR1 SGHRS, CDR2 YFSETQ. The CDR3 has 14 residues.

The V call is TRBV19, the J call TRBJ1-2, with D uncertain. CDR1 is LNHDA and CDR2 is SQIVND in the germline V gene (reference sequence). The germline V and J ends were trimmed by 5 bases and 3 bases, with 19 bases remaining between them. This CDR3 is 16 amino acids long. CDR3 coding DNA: TGTGCCAGTAGTCCCGAATTGGCATCGGGTGACTATGGCTACACCTTC. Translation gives CASSPELASGDYGYTF.

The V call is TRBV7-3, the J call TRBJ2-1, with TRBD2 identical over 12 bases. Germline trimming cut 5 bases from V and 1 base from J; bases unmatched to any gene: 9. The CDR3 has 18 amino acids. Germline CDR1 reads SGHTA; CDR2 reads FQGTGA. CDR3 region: CASSPPGLAGPSYNEQFF. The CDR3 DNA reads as TGTGCCAGCAGCCCTCCGGGACTAGCGGGTCCGTCCTACAATGAGCAGTTCTTC.

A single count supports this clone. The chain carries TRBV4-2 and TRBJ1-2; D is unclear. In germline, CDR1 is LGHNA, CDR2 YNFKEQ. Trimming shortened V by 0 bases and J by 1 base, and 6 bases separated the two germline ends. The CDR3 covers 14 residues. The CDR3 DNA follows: TGTGCCAGCAGCCAAGATCCGGTTAACTATGGCTACACCTTC. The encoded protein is CASSQDPVNYGYTF.

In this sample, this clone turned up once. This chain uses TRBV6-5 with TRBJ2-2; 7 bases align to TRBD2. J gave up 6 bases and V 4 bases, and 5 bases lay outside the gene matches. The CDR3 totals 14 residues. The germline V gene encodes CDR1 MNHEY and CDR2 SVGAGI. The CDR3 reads CASSWGRGSGELFF. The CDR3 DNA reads TGTGCCAGCAGTTGGGGGAGGGGATCCGGGGAGCTGTTTTTT.

The CDR3 DNA reads TGTGCCAGCAGCCAAGACGGGGGGCTGGGAAACACCATATATTTT. It codes for CASSQDGGLGNTIYF. This chain joins TRBV3-1 (or the pseudogene TRBV3-2) and TRBJ1-3; TRBD1 might be the D (6 bases). Trimming cost V 0 bases and J 4 bases, with 10 bases left between them. Germline V lookup: CDR1 LGHDT, CDR2 YNNKEL (reference sequence). The CDR3 contains 15 residues.

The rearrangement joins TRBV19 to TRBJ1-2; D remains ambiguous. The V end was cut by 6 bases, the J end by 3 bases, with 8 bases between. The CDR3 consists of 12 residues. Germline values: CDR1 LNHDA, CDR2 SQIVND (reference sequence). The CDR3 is CASRRSDYGYTF. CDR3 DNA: TGTGCCAGTAGGAGGTCCGACTATGGCTACACCTTC.

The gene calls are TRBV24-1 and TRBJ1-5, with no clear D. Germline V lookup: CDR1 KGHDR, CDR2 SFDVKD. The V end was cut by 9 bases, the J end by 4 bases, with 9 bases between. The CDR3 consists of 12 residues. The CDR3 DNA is TGTGCCACCGGGGAGGATAATCAGCCCCAGCATTTT. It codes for CATGEDNQPQHF.

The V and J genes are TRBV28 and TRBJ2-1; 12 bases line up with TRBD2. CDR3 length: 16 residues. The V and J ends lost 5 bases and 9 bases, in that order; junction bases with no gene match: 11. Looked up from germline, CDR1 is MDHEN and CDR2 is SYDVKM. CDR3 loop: CASSTPGLAGELEQFF. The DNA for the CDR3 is TGTGCCAGCAGTACCCCGGGACTAGCGGGCGAACTTGAGCAGTTCTTC.

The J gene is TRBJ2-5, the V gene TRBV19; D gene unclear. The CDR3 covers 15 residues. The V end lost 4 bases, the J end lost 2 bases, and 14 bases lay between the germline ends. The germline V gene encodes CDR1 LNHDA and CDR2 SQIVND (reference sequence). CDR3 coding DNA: TGTGCCAGTAGTACCACGAGAGCTACGCAAGAGACCCAGTACTTC. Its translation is CASSTTRATQETQYF.